This TCR beta chain was sequenced for a study of T cells after yellow fever vaccination. Study results and caveats: At 96% for CD4 and just over 85% for CD8, most primary-vaccination clones showed up again after the booster. Within FACS-sorted repertoires, abundant clonotypes contaminating from the bulk population could be present.

Template switching by 5'RACE produced TCR cDNA, adding a universal primer site and UMIs. One entry per CDR3 protein results from TCRdb running MiXCR on the 5' RACE reads. The data contain 620,000 or so distinct CDR3 sequences, roughly a sixth of them seen just once; the ten biggest clones take up roughly 17%. Per germline, CDR1 SGHAT and CDR2 FQNNGV. This CDR3 is built from 16 residues. V lost 7 bases to trimming and J lost 4 bases, with 21 bases between them. Worth noting for this clonotype: Its matching antigen is unknown.

This chain connects TRBV11-2 to TRBJ2-3; D is perhaps TRBD2 (6 bases). The receptor comes from a man aged 18 to 35 who received the YFV17D yellow fever vaccine. Source: PBMCs, taken about 5 days after the first yellow fever vaccination. The CDR3 DNA is TGTGCCAGCACAAGAGGGAATAGCGGAGACTCAGATACGCAGTATTTT. This codes for CASTRGNSGDSDTQYF. The variable domain in full, completed from reference TRBV11-2 and TRBJ2-3, reads EAGVAQSPRYKIIEKRQSVAFWCNPISGHATLYWYQQILGQGPKLLIQFQNNGVVDDSQLPKDRFSAERLKGVDSTLKIQPAKLEDSAVYLCASTRGNSGDSDTQYFGPGTRLTVL.